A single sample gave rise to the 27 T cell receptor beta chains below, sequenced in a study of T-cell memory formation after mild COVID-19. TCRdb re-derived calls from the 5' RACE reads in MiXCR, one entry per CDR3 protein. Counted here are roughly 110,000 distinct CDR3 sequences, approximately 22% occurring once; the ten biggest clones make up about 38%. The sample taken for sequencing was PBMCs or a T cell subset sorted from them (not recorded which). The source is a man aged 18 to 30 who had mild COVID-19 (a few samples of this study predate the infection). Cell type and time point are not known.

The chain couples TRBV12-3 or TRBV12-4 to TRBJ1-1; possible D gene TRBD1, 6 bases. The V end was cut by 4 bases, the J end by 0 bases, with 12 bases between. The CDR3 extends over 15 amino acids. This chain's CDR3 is CASSSHRAVNTEAFF. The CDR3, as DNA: TGTGCCAGCAGTTCCCACAGGGCTGTGAACACTGAAGCTTTCTTT.

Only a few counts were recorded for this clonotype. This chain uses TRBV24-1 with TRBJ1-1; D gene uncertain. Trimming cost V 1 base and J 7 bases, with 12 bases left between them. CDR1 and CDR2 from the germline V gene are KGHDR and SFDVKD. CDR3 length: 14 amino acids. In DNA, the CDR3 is TGTGCCACCAGTGATTTATTCCCAAGCGGTGAAGCTTTCTTT. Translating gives CATSDLFPSGEAFF.

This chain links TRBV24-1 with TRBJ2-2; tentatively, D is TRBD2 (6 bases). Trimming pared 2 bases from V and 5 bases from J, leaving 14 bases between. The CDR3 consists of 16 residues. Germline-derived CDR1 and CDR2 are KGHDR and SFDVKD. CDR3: CATSDSGGTWTGELFF. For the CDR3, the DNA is TGTGCCACCAGTGATTCAGGCGGGACGTGGACCGGGGAGCTGTTTTTT.

The CDR3: CASRGQGEETQYF. The CDR3 bases are TGTGCCAGCAGGGGACAGGGGGAAGAGACCCAGTACTTC. The V call is TRBV3-1, the J call TRBJ2-5, with 11 positions matching TRBD1. Unmatched junction bases numbered 0, after V lost 6 bases and J lost 3 bases. The germline V gene has CDR1 LGHDT and CDR2 YNNKEL (reference sequence). This CDR3 is built from 13 residues.

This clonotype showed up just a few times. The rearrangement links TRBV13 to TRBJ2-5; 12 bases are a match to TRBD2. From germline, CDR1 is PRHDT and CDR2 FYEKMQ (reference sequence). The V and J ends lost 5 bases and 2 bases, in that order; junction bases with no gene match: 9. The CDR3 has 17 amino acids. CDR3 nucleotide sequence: TGTGCCAGCAGCCACAAAGGACTAGCGGGGCTACAAGAGACCCAGTACTTC. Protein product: CASSHKGLAGLQETQYF.

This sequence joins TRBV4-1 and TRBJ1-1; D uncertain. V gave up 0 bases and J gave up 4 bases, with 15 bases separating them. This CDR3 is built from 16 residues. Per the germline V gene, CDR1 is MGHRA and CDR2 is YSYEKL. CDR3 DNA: TGCGCCAGCAGCCAAGATGCGGTCGGGCTCGGCACTGAAGCTTTCTTT. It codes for CASSQDAVGLGTEAFF.

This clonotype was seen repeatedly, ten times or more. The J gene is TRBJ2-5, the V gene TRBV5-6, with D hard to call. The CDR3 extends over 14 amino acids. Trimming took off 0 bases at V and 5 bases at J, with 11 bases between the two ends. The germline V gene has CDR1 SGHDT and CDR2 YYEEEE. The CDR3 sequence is CASSLDVGWETQYF. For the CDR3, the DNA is TGTGCCAGCAGCTTGGATGTTGGGTGGGAGACCCAGTACTTC.

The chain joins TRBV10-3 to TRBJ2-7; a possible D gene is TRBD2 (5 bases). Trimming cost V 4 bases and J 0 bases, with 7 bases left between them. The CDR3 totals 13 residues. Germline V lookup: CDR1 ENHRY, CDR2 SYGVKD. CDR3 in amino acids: CAISGGDSYEQYV. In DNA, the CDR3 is TGTGCCATCAGTGGGGGAGACTCCTACGAGCAGTACGTC.

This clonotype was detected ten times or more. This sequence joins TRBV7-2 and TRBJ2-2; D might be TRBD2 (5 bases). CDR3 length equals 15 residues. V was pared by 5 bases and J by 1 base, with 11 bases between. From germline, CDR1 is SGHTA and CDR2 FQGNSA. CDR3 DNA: TGTGCCAGCAGCAGAGGGCCAGGGAACACCGGGGAGCTGTTTTTT. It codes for CASSRGPGNTGELFF.

The CDR3 DNA reads TGCAGTGGTGAGCGGGTGAACACCGGGGAGCTGTTTTTT. This sequence encodes CSGERVNTGELFF. The rearrangement joins TRBV20-1 to TRBJ2-2, with a possible D match to TRBD2 (6 bases). Trimming cost V 7 bases and J 1 base, with 10 bases left between them. The CDR3 is 13 amino acids. Germline-derived CDR1 and CDR2 are DFQATT and SNEGSKA (reference sequence).

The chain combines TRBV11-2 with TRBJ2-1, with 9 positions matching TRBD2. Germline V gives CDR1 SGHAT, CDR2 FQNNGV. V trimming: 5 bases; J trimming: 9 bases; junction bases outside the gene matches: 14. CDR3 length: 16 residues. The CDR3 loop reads CASSPPTSGRRGEQFF. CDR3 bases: TGTGCCAGCAGCCCGCCGACTAGCGGACGGAGGGGTGAGCAGTTCTTC.

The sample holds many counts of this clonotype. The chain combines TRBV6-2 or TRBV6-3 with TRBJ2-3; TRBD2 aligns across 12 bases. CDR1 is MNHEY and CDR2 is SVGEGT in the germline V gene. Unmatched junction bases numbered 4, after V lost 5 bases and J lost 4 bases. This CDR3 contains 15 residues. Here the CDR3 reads CASSRTSGAPDTQYF. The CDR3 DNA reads TGTGCCAGCAGTAGGACTAGCGGGGCTCCAGATACGCAGTATTTT.

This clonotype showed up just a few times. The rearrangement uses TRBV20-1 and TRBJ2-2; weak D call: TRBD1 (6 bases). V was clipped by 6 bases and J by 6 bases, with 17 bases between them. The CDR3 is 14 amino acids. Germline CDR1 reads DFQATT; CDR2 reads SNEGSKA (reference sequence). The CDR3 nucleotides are TGCAGTGCCACCTCAGGGGAGAGGCCCGGGGAGCTGTTTTTT. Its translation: CSATSGERPGELFF.

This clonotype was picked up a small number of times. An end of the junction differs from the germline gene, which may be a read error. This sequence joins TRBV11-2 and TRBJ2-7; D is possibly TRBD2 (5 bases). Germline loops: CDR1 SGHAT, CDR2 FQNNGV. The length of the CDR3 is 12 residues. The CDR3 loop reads CASSLERDEQYF. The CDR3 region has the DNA TGTGCCAGCAGCCTAGAGAGGGACGAGCAGTACTTC.

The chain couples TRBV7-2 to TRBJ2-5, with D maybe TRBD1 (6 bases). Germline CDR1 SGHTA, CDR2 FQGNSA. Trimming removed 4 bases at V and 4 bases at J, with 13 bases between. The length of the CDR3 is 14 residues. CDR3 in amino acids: CASSSEQGGETQYF. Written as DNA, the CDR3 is TGTGCCAGCAGCTCAGAACAGGGTGGAGAGACCCAGTACTTC.

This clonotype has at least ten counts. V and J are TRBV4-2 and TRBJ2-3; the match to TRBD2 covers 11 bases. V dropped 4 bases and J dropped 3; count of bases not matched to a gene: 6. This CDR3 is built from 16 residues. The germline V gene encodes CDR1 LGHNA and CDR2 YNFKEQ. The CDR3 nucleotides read TGTGCCAGCAGCCCCACTAGCGGGGGAGGGACAGATACGCAGTATTTT. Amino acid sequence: CASSPTSGGGTDTQYF.

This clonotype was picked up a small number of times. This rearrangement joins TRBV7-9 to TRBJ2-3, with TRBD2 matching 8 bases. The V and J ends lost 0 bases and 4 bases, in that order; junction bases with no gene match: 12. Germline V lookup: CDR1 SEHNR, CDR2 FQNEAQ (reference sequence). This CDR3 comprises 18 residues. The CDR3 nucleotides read TGTGCCAGCAGCTTAGCAAATGCGTACGGGGGGGCCCCAGATACGCAGTATTTT. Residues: CASSLANAYGGAPDTQYF.

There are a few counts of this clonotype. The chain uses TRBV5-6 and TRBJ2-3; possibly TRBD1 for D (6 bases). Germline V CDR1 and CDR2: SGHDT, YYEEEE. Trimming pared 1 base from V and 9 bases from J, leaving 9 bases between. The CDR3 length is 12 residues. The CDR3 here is CASSLSGATQYF. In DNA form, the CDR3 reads TGTGCCAGCAGCTTGTCAGGGGCCACGCAGTATTTT.

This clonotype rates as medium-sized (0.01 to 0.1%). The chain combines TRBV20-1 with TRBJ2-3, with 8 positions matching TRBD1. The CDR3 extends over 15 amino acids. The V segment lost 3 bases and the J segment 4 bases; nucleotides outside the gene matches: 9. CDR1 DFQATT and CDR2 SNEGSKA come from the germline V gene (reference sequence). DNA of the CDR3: TGCAGTGCTAGCGAACCCGACAGGGGCGCAGATACGCAGTATTTT. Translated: CSASEPDRGADTQYF.

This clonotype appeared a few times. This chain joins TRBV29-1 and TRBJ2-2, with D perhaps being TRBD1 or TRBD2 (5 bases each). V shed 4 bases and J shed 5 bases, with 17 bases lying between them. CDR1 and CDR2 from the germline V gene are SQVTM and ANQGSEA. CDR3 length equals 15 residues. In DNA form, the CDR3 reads TGCAGCGTTGTGGGGGTCTACGGCGGGACCGGGGAGCTGTTTTTT. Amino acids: CSVVGVYGGTGELFF.

The CDR3 DNA follows: TGTGCCAGCAGCGTAGAAGCAGAGACCCAGTACTTC. Translated: CASSVEAETQYF. V is TRBV9 and J is TRBJ2-5; no clear D. There are 12 residues in the CDR3. V shed 0 bases and J shed 4 bases, with 4 bases lying between them. The germline CDR1 and CDR2 sequences are SGDLS and YYNGEE.

The CDR3 here is CASSDWNQPQHF. The CDR3 region has the DNA TGTGCCAGCAGCGACTGGAATCAGCCCCAGCATTTT. This chain connects TRBV11-2 to TRBJ1-5; no reliable D call. The CDR3 runs to 12 residues. The germline gives CDR1 SGHAT, CDR2 FQNNGV. V lost 5 bases to trimming and J lost 4 bases, with 6 bases between them.

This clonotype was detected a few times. CDR3 coding DNA: TGTGCCAGCAGTGAAGCGCCCGGGGGGATAATCTACGAGCAGTACTTC. It encodes CASSEAPGGIIYEQYF. The chain recombines TRBV2 with TRBJ2-7; 7 bases are shared with TRBD2. The CDR3 runs 16 residues. Germline V gene sequence: CDR1 SNHLY, CDR2 FYNNEI. V dropped 0 bases and J dropped 3; count of bases not matched to a gene: 8.

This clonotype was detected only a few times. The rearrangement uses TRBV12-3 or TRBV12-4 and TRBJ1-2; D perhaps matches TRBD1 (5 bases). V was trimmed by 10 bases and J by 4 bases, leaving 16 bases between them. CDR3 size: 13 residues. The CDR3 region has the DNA TGTGCCACTACGTGGGGGGGGGTCTATGGCTACACCTTC. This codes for CATTWGGVYGYTF.

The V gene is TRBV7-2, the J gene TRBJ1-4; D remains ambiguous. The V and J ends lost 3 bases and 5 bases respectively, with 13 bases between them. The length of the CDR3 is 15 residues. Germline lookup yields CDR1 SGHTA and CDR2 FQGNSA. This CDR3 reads CASSLVRGLNEKLFF. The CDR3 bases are TGTGCCAGCAGCTTGGTACGGGGTTTAAATGAAAAACTGTTTTTT.

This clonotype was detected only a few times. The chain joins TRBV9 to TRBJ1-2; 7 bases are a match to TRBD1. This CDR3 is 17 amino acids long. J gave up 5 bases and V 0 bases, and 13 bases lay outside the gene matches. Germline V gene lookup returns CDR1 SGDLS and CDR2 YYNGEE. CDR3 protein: CASSVGDSPPGAYGYTF. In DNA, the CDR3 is TGTGCCAGCAGCGTAGGGGACAGTCCACCCGGAGCGTATGGCTACACCTTC.

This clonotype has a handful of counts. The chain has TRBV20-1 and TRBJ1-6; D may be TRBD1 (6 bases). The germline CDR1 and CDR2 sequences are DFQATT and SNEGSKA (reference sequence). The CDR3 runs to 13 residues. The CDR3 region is CMGLDRSDLTLHF. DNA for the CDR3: TGCATGGGACTAGACAGGTCGGATTTAACCCTCCACTTT.